The entry that follows covers one T cell receptor (beta chain) sequence. The data are from a study of control samples from healthy donors and cancer patients. Sequencing used immunoSEQ multiplex PCR; TCRdb keeps in-frame clones, though not all of them. The table lists 100,000 to 150,000 clones, more than 85% of them singletons. Trimming cost V 3 bases and J 5 bases, with 10 bases left between them. This CDR3 is 12 amino acids long. Germline V lookup: CDR1 SQVTM, CDR2 ANQGSEA. The sample taken for sequencing was blood. The rearrangement joins TRBV29-1 to TRBJ2-5, with unresolved D. This TCR was sampled from a man between 18 and 29 years old in good health. The CDR3 spells CSVEELGETQYF. DNA for the CDR3: TGCAGCGTTGAGGAGCTTGGGGAGACCCAGTACTTC.